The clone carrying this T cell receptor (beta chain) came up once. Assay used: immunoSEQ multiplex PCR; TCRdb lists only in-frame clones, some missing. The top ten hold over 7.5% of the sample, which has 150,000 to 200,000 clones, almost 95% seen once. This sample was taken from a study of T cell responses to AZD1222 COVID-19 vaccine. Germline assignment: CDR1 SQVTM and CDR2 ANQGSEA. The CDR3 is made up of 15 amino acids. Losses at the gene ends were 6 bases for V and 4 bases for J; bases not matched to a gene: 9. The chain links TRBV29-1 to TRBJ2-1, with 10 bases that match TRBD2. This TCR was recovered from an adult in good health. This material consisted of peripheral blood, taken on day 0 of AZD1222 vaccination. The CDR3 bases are TGCAGCGTGGCTTTTGGACTAGCGGATTACAATGAGCAGTTCTTC. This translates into CSVAFGLADYNEQFF.